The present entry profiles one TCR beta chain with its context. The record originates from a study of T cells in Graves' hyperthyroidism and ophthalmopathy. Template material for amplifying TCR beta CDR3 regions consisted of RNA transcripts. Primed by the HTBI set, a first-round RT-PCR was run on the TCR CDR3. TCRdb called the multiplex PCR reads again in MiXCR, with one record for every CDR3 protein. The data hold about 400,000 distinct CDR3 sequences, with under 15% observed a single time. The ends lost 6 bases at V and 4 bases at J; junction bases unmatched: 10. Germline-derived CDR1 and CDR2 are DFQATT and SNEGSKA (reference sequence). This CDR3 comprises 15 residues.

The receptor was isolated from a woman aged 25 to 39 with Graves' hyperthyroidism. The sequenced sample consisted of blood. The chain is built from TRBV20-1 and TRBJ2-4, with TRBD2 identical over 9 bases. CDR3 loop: CSALHSGSGKNIQYF. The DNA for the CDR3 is TGCAGTGCCCTGCATAGCGGGAGTGGGAAAAACATTCAGTACTTC.